This T cell receptor beta chain comes out of a study of blood T cell repertoires in COVID-19. Study background: From T cells, B-cell-depleted T cells, or PBMCs came the material, which was cDNA or gDNA.

Here immunoSEQ multiplex PCR was the method, and the copy in TCRdb shows in-frame clones only, minus some. The data hold fewer than 300,000 clones, with approximately 91% observed a single time. This CDR3 is 15 amino acids long. V gave up 5 bases and J gave up 2 bases; unmatched junction bases: 5. Germline V CDR1 and CDR2: SGHVS, FNYEAQ. Seattle participants joined during active infection and were tracked over time. The genes are TRBV7-6 and TRBJ2-2; 7 bases fit TRBD1. The TCR comes from a woman in her 30s with COVID-19, enrolled during active disease. The sequenced sample was peripheral blood. The CDR3 here is CASSTRQGNTGELFF. Here the CDR3 DNA reads TGTGCCAGCAGCACGAGACAGGGAAACACCGGGGAGCTGTTTTTT.